In its sample, the clone carrying this TCR beta chain was seen many times. The data originate from a study of human T cells and chemical hapten exposure. The CDR3 extends over 15 amino acids. Germline V gene lookup returns CDR1 LGHDT and CDR2 YNNKEL (reference sequence). Trimming at V came to 4 bases and at J to 7 bases, leaving 7 bases not matched to a gene. TCRdb called the RACE reads again in MiXCR, with one record for every CDR3 protein. Of roughly 45,000 distinct CDR3 sequences in the sample, 8% to 9.5% were seen once. The time point was: patch test 1, 2 weeks after DPC sensitization. As for treatment: therapeutic diphenylcyclopropenone sensitization with weekly scalp DPC. RNA extraction used unfractionated whole blood as the source of total RNA.

This chain links TRBV3-1 with TRBJ2-1; 10 bases are a match to TRBD2. The TCR originated in a woman aged 50 to 65 with alopecia areata. Some clones in this sample may be carry-over from other donors' samples. The sequencing used whole blood, collected in connection with sensitization to the hapten diphenylcyclopropenone (DPC). The CDR3 spells CASSLSGRAWNEQFF. The CDR3 DNA reads as TGTGCCAGCAGCCTAAGCGGGAGGGCTTGGAATGAGCAGTTCTTC.